This TCR beta chain was sequenced during a study of OX40 agonist ivuxolimab in advanced cancers. Study context: Partial response was recorded in three patients: one hepatocellular carcinoma and two cutaneous melanoma cases. Findings of the study overall: Blood T cells, both CD4+ and CD8+, expanded clonally by week 6 at 0.1 to 3.0 mg/kg. Expanded clones were, on average, more numerous in CD8+ T cells than in CD4+. Partial responders treated at 0.1-3.0 mg/kg exhibited clonal expansion among the lowest measured.

Libraries were prepared by immunoSEQ multiplex PCR; TCRdb keeps only in-frame clonotypes and omits some of them. The data contain tens of thousands of clones, 75% to 95% of them singletons. V lost 5 bases, J lost 4 bases, and 12 bases lay in between. Germline CDR1 reads SGHRS; CDR2 reads YFSETQ. There are 14 residues in the CDR3. A note on this clone: Its antigen is still unknown.

This chain links TRBV5-1 with TRBJ2-2; D not resolved. Specimen: CD4+ or CD8+ T cells sorted from blood, collected in a trial of the OX40 agonist ivuxolimab. The receptor was isolated from an adult with an advanced solid tumor such as melanoma, head and neck, liver or kidney cancer. The CDR3 sequence: CASSPRTSTGELFF. CDR3 bases: TGCGCCAGCAGTCCAAGGACCTCCACCGGGGAGCTGTTTTTT.